These 19 T cell receptor beta chains originate from one sample sequenced in a study of cytomegalovirus exposure and HLA in healthy donors (dated by TCRdb to between 2016 and 2019). Libraries came from the immunoSEQ multiplex PCR assay. For the multiplex PCR, a mixture combining 60 forward primers for TCR Vbeta segments and 13 reverse primers for TCR Jbeta segments was used. Entries here come from immuneACCESS through TCRdb and include only in-frame sequences with V and J called. Some clones fail to appear in such tables; in the studies checked, an unresolved V gene covers under half of the shortfall, and the cause of the remainder is unknown. In all, the sample holds some 130,000 clones, and about three quarters of those were seen once. In total, the top ten clones hold over 0.9% of the sample. The sequenced sample consisted of PBMCs. The source is a human donor in good health.

A single count supports this clone. This chain uses TRBV5-8 with TRBJ2-1; 10 bases are shared with TRBD2. The J segment lost 3 bases and the V segment lost 4 bases, leaving 4 bases of the junction unmatched. Per germline, CDR1 SGHTS and CDR2 YDEGEE. The CDR3 runs 15 residues. CDR3 loop: CASSPIAGGYNEQFF. Here the CDR3 DNA reads TGTGCCAGCAGCCCAATAGCGGGGGGCTACAATGAGCAGTTCTTC.

The chain uses TRBV7-8 and TRBJ2-2; 8 bases line up with TRBD1. V shed 4 bases, J shed 1 base, and the junction held 2 bases outside the gene matches. From germline, CDR1 is SGHVS and CDR2 FQNEAQ. This CDR3 comprises 15 residues. DNA for the CDR3: TGTGCCAGCAGCTCCGGGACAGGGAACACCGGGGAGCTGTTTTTT. Residues: CASSSGTGNTGELFF.

The rearrangement uses TRBV7-2 and TRBJ2-3; D unclear. CDR1 SGHTA and CDR2 FQGNSA come from the germline V gene. CDR3 length: 15 residues. V was shortened by 1 base and J by 0 bases, with 8 bases between the two germline ends. DNA for the CDR3: TGTGCCAGCAGCTTAGTAGGAGTTAGCACAGATACGCAGTATTTT. This gives the protein CASSLVGVSTDTQYF.

This clone was counted only a few times. The chain joins TRBV27 to TRBJ2-3; tentatively, D is TRBD2 (5 bases). CDR1 is MNHEY and CDR2 is SMNVEV in the germline V gene (reference sequence). The CDR3 sequence is 17 residues long. Trimming left V 6 bases short and J 4 bases short, with 23 bases between. The CDR3 sequence is CASSYPPLLAASDTQYF. The DNA of the CDR3 is TGTGCCAGCAGCTACCCCCCCCTGCTAGCCGCGTCAGATACGCAGTATTTT.

V gene TRBV7-9 combines with J gene TRBJ1-2; 10 bases align to TRBD1. The CDR3 loop spans 14 amino acids. From germline, CDR1 is SEHNR and CDR2 FQNEAQ (reference sequence). V shed 6 bases, J shed 7 bases, and the junction held 8 bases outside the gene matches. The CDR3 sequence is CASRAGQGISGYTF. The CDR3 DNA reads as TGTGCCAGCAGAGCGGGACAGGGGATCTCTGGCTACACCTTC.

This clone was seen only a few times. The chain employs TRBV10-3 and TRBJ2-2; possibly TRBD1 for D (5 bases). The CDR3 extends over 13 amino acids. Trimming took off 8 bases at V and 2 bases at J, with 9 bases between the two ends. Germline V gene sequence: CDR1 ENHRY, CDR2 SYGVKD. CDR3 protein: CAIQRGNTGELFF. CDR3 sequence (DNA): TGTGCCATCCAAAGGGGTAACACCGGGGAGCTGTTTTTT.

The chain combines TRBV6-5 with TRBJ1-4; 9 positions match TRBD1. This CDR3 is built from 15 residues. In germline, CDR1 is MNHEY, CDR2 SVGAGI. Trimming cost V 6 bases and J 8 bases; bases outside gene matches: 10. DNA for the CDR3: TGTGCCAGCAGACCTCCGGGACAGGGCACCGAAAAACTGTTTTTT. This gives the protein CASRPPGQGTEKLFF.

The J gene is TRBJ2-7, the V gene TRBV19, with 9 bases lining up with TRBD1. J was trimmed by 3 bases and V by 3 bases; bases with no gene match: 3. Germline CDR1 LNHDA, CDR2 SQIVND (reference sequence). This CDR3 comprises 14 residues. The CDR3 DNA reads as TGTGCCAGTAGTATCGGGACAGGGTTCTACGAGCAGTACTTC. It codes for CASSIGTGFYEQYF.

The J gene is TRBJ2-1, the V gene TRBV18; 10 nucleotides match TRBD2. V lost 3 bases, J lost 4 bases, and 6 bases stayed unmatched. The CDR3 is 16 amino acids. Germline CDR1 KGHSH, CDR2 LQKENI. This chain's CDR3 is CASSPITAGGYNEQFF. The CDR3 region has the DNA TGTGCCAGCTCACCTATAACAGCGGGGGGGTACAATGAGCAGTTCTTC.

The chain uses TRBV5-1 and TRBJ2-1; 8 bases line up with TRBD2. V was clipped by 3 bases and J by 0 bases; unmatched bases: 8. Per the germline V gene, CDR1 is SGHRS and CDR2 is YFSETQ. The CDR3 is made up of 17 amino acids. CDR3 coding DNA: TGCGCCAGCAGCTCCGATAGCGGGACAAGCTCCTACAATGAGCAGTTCTTC. This gives the protein CASSSDSGTSSYNEQFF.

The chain combines TRBV4-2 with TRBJ2-5; 14 bases line up with TRBD2. Germline V gene data show CDR1 as LGHNA and CDR2 as YNFKEQ. CDR3 length: 18 amino acids. Germline trimming cut 2 bases from V and 2 bases from J; bases unmatched to any gene: 7. CDR3 sequence: CASSQSGLAGGQQETQYF. CDR3 nucleotide sequence: TGTGCCAGCAGCCAATCCGGACTAGCGGGGGGCCAGCAAGAGACCCAGTACTTC.

This chain uses TRBV9 with TRBJ2-4; TRBD2 might be the D (5 bases). Germline V gives CDR1 SGDLS, CDR2 YYNGEE. The CDR3 is made up of 15 amino acids. Trimming stripped 0 bases from V and 5 bases from J, with 12 bases between. CDR3 sequence (DNA): TGTGCCAGCAGCGTAGTGGACTCGGTCGAAAACATTCAGTACTTC. This encodes CASSVVDSVENIQYF.

The chain joins TRBV15 to TRBJ1-6, with TRBD1 as a possible D gene (5 bases). Trimming removed 1 base at V and 6 bases at J, with 10 bases between. Germline CDR1 is LNHNV and CDR2 is YYDKDF (reference sequence). The CDR3 has 15 residues. The CDR3 here is CATSRGNRLNSPLHF. The CDR3 nucleotides read TGTGCCACCAGCAGAGGAAACAGGCTTAATTCACCCCTCCACTTT.

The V and J genes are TRBV6-6 and TRBJ1-5; D uncertain. CDR1 and CDR2 from the germline V gene are MNHNY and SVGAGI (reference sequence). This CDR3 has 13 amino acids. Trimming removed 6 bases from V and 8 bases from J, with 14 bases in between. In DNA, the CDR3 is TGTGCCAGCAGAGGAACCGAGGGAGAGCCCCAGCATTTT. Protein: CASRGTEGEPQHF.

The genes are TRBV5-5 and TRBJ2-7, with D maybe TRBD1 (6 bases). The CDR3 totals 12 residues. Trimming left V 4 bases short and J 5 bases short, with 10 bases between. Germline V gives CDR1 SGHKS, CDR2 YYEKEE (reference sequence). CDR3 loop: CASSKDSHEQYF. CDR3 coding DNA: TGTGCCAGCAGCAAGGACAGCCACGAGCAGTACTTC.

The chain is built from TRBV29-1 and TRBJ1-1; tentatively, D is TRBD1 (5 bases). CDR1 and CDR2 (germline): SQVTM, ANQGSEA. The V end lost 7 bases, the J end lost 5 bases, and 14 bases lay between the germline ends. This CDR3 has 12 amino acids. The CDR3 here is CSADIGGTEAFF. CDR3 nucleotide sequence: TGCAGCGCGGACATAGGAGGGACTGAAGCTTTCTTT.

The chain combines TRBV27 with TRBJ2-7; TRBD2 matches 9 bases. Looked up from germline, CDR1 is MNHEY and CDR2 is SMNVEV (reference sequence). The CDR3 extends over 15 amino acids. After removal of 3 bases from V and 5 bases from J, the junction contained 8 bases not matched to a gene. This CDR3 reads CASSFETSGKNEQYF. Here the CDR3 DNA reads TGTGCCAGCAGTTTTGAGACTAGCGGTAAAAACGAGCAGTACTTC.

This chain uses TRBV2 with TRBJ2-1, with 8 bases aligning to TRBD1. The V and J ends lost 6 bases and 2 bases, in that order; junction bases with no gene match: 9. The CDR3 extends over 16 amino acids. From germline, CDR1 is SNHLY and CDR2 FYNNEI. CDR3 region: CASSFTGTGAYNEQFF. The CDR3 bases are TGTGCCAGCAGCTTTACCGGGACAGGAGCCTACAATGAGCAGTTCTTC.

This chain uses TRBV13 with TRBJ2-7, with TRBD2 identical over 8 bases. The CDR3 is made up of 14 amino acids. Germline V gives CDR1 PRHDT, CDR2 FYEKMQ (reference sequence). The junction had 10 bases not matched to a gene; V was cut back by 3 bases and J by 9 bases. CDR3 DNA sequence: TGTGCCAGCAGCTTGAGTGGTGCGGGGGGCGGGCAGTACTTC. Its protein product is CASSLSGAGGGQYF.